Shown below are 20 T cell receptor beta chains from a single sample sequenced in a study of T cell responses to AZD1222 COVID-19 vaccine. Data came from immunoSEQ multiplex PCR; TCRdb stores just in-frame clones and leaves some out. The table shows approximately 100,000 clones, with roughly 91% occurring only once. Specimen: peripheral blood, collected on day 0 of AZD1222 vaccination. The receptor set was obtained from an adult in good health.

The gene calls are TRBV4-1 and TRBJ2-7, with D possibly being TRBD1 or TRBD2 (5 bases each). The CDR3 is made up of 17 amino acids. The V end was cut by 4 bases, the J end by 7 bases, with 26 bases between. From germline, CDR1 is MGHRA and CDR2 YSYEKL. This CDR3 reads CASSPLGSEGTTGEQYF. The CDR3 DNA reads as TGCGCCAGCAGCCCATTAGGGTCTGAGGGGACCACTGGGGAGCAGTACTTC.

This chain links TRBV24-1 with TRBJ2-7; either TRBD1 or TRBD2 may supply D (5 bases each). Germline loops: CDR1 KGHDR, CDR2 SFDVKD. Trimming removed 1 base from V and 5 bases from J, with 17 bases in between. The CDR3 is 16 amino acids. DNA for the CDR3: TGTGCCACCAGTGATTTTGGTCCAGGGAGTGTCCACGAGCAGTACTTC. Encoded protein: CATSDFGPGSVHEQYF.

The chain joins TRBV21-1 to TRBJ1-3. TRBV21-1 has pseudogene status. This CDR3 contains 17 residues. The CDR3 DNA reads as TGTGCCAGCAGCAAAGAAGGTAATCGGAAAGGTGGAAACACCATATATTTT. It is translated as CASSKEGNRKGGNTIYF.

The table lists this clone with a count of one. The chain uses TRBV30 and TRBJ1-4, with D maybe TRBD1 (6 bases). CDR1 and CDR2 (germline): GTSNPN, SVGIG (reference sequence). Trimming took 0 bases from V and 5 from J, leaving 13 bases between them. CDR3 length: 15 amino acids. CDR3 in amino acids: CAWSVGGPLNEKLFF. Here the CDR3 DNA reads TGTGCCTGGAGTGTAGGGGGGCCCTTAAATGAAAAACTGTTTTTT.

The CDR3 loop is CASSEGRGQGASNQPQHF. The CDR3 coding sequence is TGTGCCAGCAGTGAAGGAAGGGGACAGGGGGCTAGCAATCAGCCCCAGCATTTT. J is TRBJ1-5 and V is TRBV6-1; 12 bases align to TRBD1. CDR1 and CDR2 (germline): MNHNS, SASEGT. V trimming: 1 base; J trimming: 0 bases; junction bases outside the gene matches: 4. The CDR3 loop spans 18 amino acids.

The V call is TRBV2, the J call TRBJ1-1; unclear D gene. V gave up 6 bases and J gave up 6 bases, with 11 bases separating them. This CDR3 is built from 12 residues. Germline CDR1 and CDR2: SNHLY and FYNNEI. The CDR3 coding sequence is TGTGCCAGCAGGGAGCAGGACCCTGAAGCTTTCTTT. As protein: CASREQDPEAFF.

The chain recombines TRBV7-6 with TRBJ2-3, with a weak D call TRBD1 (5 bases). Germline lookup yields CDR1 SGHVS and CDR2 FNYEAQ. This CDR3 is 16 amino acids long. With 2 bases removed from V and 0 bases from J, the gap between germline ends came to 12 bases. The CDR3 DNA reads TGTGCCAGCAGCTTATGGGGCGGTACTAGCACAGATACGCAGTATTTT. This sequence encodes CASSLWGGTSTDTQYF. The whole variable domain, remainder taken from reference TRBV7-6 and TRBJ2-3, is GAGVSQSPRYKVTKRGQDVALRCDPISGHVSLYWYRQALGQGPEFLTYFNYEAQQDKSGLPNDRFSAERPEGSISTLTIQRTEQRDSAMYRCASSLWGGTSTDTQYFGPGTRLTVL.

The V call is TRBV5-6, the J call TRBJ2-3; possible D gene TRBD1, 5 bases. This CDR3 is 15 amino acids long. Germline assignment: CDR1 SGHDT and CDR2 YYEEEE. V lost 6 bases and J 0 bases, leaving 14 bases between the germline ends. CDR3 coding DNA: TGTGCCAGCACAGGGTCCGGGTATAGCACAGATACGCAGTATTTT. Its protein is CASTGSGYSTDTQYF.

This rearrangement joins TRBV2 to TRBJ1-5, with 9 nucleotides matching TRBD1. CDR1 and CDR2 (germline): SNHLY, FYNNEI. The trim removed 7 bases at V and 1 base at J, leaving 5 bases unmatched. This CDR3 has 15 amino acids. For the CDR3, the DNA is TGTGCCAGCAAGGGGGACAGGGTAAGCAATCAGCCCCAGCATTTT. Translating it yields CASKGDRVSNQPQHF.

The CDR3 sequence is CASSLGGLDNEQFF. The CDR3 coding sequence is TGCGCCAGCAGCTTAGGCGGATTGGACAATGAGCAGTTCTTC. This chain connects TRBV5-1 to TRBJ2-1; D unclear. Trimming pared 2 bases from V and 5 bases from J, leaving 11 bases between. Germline V gene data show CDR1 as SGHRS and CDR2 as YFSETQ. There are 14 residues in the CDR3.

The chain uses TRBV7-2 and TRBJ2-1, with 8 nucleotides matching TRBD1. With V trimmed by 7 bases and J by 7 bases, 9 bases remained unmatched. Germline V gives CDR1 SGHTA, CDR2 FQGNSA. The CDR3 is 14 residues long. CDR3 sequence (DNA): TGTGCCAGCATCACCCGGACAGGGCGGAATGAGCAGTTCTTC. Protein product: CASITRTGRNEQFF.

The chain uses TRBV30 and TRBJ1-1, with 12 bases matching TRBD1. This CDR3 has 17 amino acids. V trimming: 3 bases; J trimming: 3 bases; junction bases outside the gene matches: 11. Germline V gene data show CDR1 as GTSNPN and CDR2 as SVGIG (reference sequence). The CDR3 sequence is CAWSGRDRGLKYTEAFF. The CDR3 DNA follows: TGTGCCTGGAGCGGGCGGGACAGGGGGCTAAAGTACACTGAAGCTTTCTTT. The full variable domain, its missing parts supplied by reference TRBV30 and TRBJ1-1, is SQTIHQWPATLVQPVGSPLSLECTVEGTSNPNLYWYRQAAGRGLQLLFYSVGIGQISSEVPQNLSASRPQDRQFILSSKKLLLSDSGFYLCAWSGRDRGLKYTEAFFGQGTRLTVV.

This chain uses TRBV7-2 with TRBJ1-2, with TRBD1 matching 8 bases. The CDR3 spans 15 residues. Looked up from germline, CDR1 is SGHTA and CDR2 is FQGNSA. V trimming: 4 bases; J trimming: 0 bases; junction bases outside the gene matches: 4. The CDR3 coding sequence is TGTGCCAGCAGCTCCGACAGGGGTTCTAACTATGGCTACACCTTC. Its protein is CASSSDRGSNYGYTF.

The CDR3 sequence: CASSPRQGQGSPLHF. CDR3 nucleotide sequence: TGTGCCAGCAGCCCCCGTCAAGGGCAGGGTTCACCCCTCCACTTT. The chain links TRBV7-2 to TRBJ1-6, with D maybe TRBD1 (5 bases). The CDR3 runs to 15 residues. Trimming removed 5 bases from V and 9 bases from J, with 17 bases in between. Germline assignment: CDR1 SGHTA and CDR2 FQGNSA.

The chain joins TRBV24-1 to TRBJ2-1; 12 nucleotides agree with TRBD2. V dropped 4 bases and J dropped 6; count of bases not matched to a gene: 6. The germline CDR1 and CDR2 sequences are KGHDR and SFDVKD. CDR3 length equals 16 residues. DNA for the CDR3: TGTGCCACCAGTGACCTAACGGGACTAGCGGGCAATGAGCAGTTCTTC. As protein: CATSDLTGLAGNEQFF.

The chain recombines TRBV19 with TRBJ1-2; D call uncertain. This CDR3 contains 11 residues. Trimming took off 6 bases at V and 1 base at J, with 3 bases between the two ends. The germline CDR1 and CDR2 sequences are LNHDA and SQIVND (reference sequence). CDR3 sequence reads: CASRINYGYTF. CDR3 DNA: TGTGCCAGTAGAATTAACTATGGCTACACCTTC.

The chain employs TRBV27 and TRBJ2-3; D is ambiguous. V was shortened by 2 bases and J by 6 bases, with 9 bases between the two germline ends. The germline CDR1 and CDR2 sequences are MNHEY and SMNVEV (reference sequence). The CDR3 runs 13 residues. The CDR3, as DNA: TGTGCCAGCAGTTTAACTCTATGGGATACGCAGTATTTT. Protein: CASSLTLWDTQYF.

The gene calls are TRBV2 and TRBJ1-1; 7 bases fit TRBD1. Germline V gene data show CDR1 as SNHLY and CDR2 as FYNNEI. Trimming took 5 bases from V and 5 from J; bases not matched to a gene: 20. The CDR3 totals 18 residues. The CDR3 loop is CASSHSGQVGSRRTEAFF. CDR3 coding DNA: TGTGCCAGCAGTCATTCCGGACAGGTTGGAAGTAGAAGAACTGAAGCTTTCTTT.

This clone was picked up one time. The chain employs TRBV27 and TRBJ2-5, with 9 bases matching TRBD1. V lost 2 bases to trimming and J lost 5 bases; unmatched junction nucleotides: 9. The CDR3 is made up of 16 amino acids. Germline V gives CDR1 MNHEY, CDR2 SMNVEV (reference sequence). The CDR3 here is CASSLGTGTFAETQYF. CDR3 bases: TGTGCCAGCAGTTTAGGGACAGGGACCTTTGCGGAGACCCAGTACTTC.

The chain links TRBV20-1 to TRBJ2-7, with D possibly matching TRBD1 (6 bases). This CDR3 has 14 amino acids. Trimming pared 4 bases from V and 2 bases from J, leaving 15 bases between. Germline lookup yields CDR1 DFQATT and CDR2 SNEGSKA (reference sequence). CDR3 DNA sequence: TGCAGTGCTATTGAACAGGGTAGACCCTACGAGCAGTACTTC. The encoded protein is CSAIEQGRPYEQYF.